The present T cell receptor (beta chain) was sequenced within a study of OX40 agonist ivuxolimab in advanced cancers. Deletions cut 6 bases from V and 2 bases from J, with 9 bases between. The CDR3 runs to 13 residues. Germline CDR1 reads MNHEY; CDR2 reads SVGAGI. Produced via immunoSEQ multiplex PCR; TCRdb's table is partial and in-frame only. Here the sample spans 40,000 to 45,000 clones, about 86% being singletons. The source material was CD4+ or CD8+ T cells sorted from blood, sampled in a trial of the OX40 agonist ivuxolimab. This chain connects TRBV6-5 to TRBJ2-3, with unresolved D. The sequence derives from an adult with an advanced solid tumor such as melanoma, head and neck, liver or kidney cancer. The CDR3 nucleotides are TGTGCCAGCAGCCCGACCAACACAGATACGCAGTATTTT. Residues: CASSPTNTDTQYF.